This T cell receptor (beta chain) appears in the sequencing data of a study of cytomegalovirus exposure and HLA in healthy donors. Germline CDR1 GTSNPN, CDR2 SVGIG (reference sequence). The CDR3 sequence is 14 residues long. V lost 0 bases and J lost 8, with 13 bases in between. Concerning this clone: The antigen is undetermined.

Overall study results and limits: A previous analysis found most TCR beta V segments productive roughly 87% or roughly 30% of the time.

Researchers ran the PCR with 60 Vbeta and 13 Jbeta primers. Assay: immunoSEQ multiplex PCR; the TCRdb copy retains only in-frame clones and omits some. Of about 190,000 clones in the sample, 80% to 85% were seen once. The chain is built from TRBV30 and TRBJ1-4, with D possibly matching TRBD1 (5 bases). The sequence came from a woman aged 30 to 39 in good health and CMV-seronegative. The sequenced sample consisted of PBMCs. The CDR3 DNA sequence: TGTGCCTGGAGTGTACCGGGGGTAGGCGAAAAACTGTTTTTT. Protein sequence: CAWSVPGVGEKLFF. The full variable domain, completed using reference TRBV30 and TRBJ1-4, is SQTIHQWPATLVQPVGSPLSLECTVEGTSNPNLYWYRQAAGRGLQLLFYSVGIGQISSEVPQNLSASRPQDRQFILSSKKLLLSDSGFYLCAWSVPGVGEKLFFGSGTQLSVL.